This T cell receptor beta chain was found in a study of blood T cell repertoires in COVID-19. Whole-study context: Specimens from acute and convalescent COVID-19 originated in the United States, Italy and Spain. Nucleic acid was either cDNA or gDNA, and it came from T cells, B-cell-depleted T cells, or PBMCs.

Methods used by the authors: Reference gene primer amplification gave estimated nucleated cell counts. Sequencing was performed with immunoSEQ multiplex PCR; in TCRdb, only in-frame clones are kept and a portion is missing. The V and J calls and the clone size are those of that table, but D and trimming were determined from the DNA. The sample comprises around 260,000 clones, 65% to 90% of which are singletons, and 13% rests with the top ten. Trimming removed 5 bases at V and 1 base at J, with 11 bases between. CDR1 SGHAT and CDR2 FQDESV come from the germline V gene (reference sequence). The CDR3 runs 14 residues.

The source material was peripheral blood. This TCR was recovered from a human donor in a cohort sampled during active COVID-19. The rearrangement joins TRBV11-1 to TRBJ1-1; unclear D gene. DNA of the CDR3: TGTGCCAGCAGCCTTCTGTACACGAACACTGAAGCTTTCTTT. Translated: CASSLLYTNTEAFF.